The rows below give T cell receptor beta chains drawn from one sample of a study of cytomegalovirus exposure and HLA in healthy donors. Sequencing used immunoSEQ multiplex PCR; TCRdb keeps in-frame clones, though not all of them. This table holds approximately 100,000 clones, 77% found once. The specimen was PBMCs. The receptors derive from a man aged 35-49 years in good health and CMV-seropositive. CDR3s include the opening cysteine and the closing phenylalanine or tryptophan. The D gene is left open where the match is weak. Only some rows state a clone size, as once, few, many or a class for expanded clones.

v_call,d_call,j_call,clone_size,cdr3_nt,cdr3_aa
TRBV6-4,TRBD1,TRBJ2-2,.,TGTGCCAGCAGTGCCGGGACAGAGGGCACCGGGGAGCTGTTTTTT,CASSAGTEGTGELFF
TRBV6-5,.,TRBJ1-3,.,TGTGCCAGCAAGATCGGGAGTTTCGGAAACACCATATATTTT,CASKIGSFGNTIYF
TRBV2,.,TRBJ2-2,few,TGTGCCAGCAGTGACGCGGAAACGGGCACCGGGGAGCTGTTTTTT,CASSDAETGTGELFF
TRBV4-3,TRBD2,TRBJ2-7,.,TGCGCCAGCAGCCAAGATCGCGGACTAGCGGTTTACGAGCAGTACTTC,CASSQDRGLAVYEQYF
TRBV18,TRBD1,TRBJ1-1,.,TGTGCCAGCTCACTTCGACAGGGTGACACTGAAGCTTTCTTT,CASSLRQGDTEAFF
TRBV18,TRBD1,TRBJ2-1,once,TGTGCCAGCTCACCCATTGGACAGGGTGGATACAATGAGCAGTTCTTC,CASSPIGQGGYNEQFF
TRBV7-2,.,TRBJ1-3,few,TGTGCCAGCAGCTTGGTAGGGGCCAACTCTGGAAACACCATATATTTT,CASSLVGANSGNTIYF
TRBV6-4,TRBD2,TRBJ2-3,few,TGTGCCAGCAGTGACGGCGGGGGGGCAGATACGCAGTATTTT,CASSDGGGADTQYF
TRBV25-1,TRBD1,TRBJ1-5,.,TGTGCCAGCAGTGCGGCTGGACAGGGGGCAGAACAGCCCCAGCATTTT,CASSAAGQGAEQPQHF
TRBV11-3,.,TRBJ2-1,.,TGTGCCAGCAGCTGGGCGGGATATGAGCAGTTCTTC,CASSWAGYEQFF
TRBV7-2,TRBD1,TRBJ1-2,.,TGTGCCAGCAGCCGTGACAGGGTTGGCTACACCTTC,CASSRDRVGYTF
TRBV4-1,TRBD2,TRBJ2-7,.,TGCGCCAGCAGCCCTTCCGGGACTAGCGGGAACTCCTACGAGCAGTACTTC,CASSPSGTSGNSYEQYF
TRBV19,.,TRBJ2-3,.,TGTGCCAGTAACGAAGCCCTTACAGATACGCAGTATTTT,CASNEALTDTQYF
TRBV28,TRBD2,TRBJ2-3,.,TGTGCCAGCAGTTTGGGACTAGCGGGGGGGCCCGGCACAGATACGCAGTATTTT,CASSLGLAGGPGTDTQYF
TRBV4-1,TRBD1,TRBJ2-7,.,TGCGCCAGCAGCCAAGCGGGACAGGGGTACCACGAGCAGTACTTC,CASSQAGQGYHEQYF
TRBV28,TRBD1,TRBJ1-4,few,TGTGCCAGCAGTCAGCCAGGGGGCGTAAGGGAAAAACTGTTTTTT,CASSQPGGVREKLFF
TRBV4-1,.,TRBJ2-3,few,TGCGCCAGCAGCCAAGTCTCAGGAGGGACAGATACGCAGTATTTT,CASSQVSGGTDTQYF
TRBV18,TRBD1,TRBJ1-5,.,TGTGCCAGCTCACCTGGGTGGAGGGGGCTGGTCAATCAGCCCCAGCATTTT,CASSPGWRGLVNQPQHF
TRBV7-3,.,TRBJ1-2,.,TGTGCCAGCAGCTTAGGGGGGTTCGATGGCTACACCTTC,CASSLGGFDGYTF
TRBV10-2,TRBD2,TRBJ2-3,.,TGCGCCAGCAAACCGGACCGGGAGGTAGATACGCAGTATTTT,CASKPDREVDTQYF
TRBV28,TRBD1,TRBJ1-1,.,TGTGCCAGCAGGGGACCCTTGAACAGGGGGCGCAGGAACACTGAAGCTTTCTTT,CASRGPLNRGRRNTEAFF
TRBV7-2,.,TRBJ1-2,.,TGTGCCAGCAGCTTAATCCCCAGGGATTGGAATGGCTACACCTTC,CASSLIPRDWNGYTF
TRBV25-1,.,TRBJ1-4,.,TGTGCCAGCAGTGAAAGGAGTAGGCCAGGGGAAAAACTGTTTTTT,CASSERSRPGEKLFF